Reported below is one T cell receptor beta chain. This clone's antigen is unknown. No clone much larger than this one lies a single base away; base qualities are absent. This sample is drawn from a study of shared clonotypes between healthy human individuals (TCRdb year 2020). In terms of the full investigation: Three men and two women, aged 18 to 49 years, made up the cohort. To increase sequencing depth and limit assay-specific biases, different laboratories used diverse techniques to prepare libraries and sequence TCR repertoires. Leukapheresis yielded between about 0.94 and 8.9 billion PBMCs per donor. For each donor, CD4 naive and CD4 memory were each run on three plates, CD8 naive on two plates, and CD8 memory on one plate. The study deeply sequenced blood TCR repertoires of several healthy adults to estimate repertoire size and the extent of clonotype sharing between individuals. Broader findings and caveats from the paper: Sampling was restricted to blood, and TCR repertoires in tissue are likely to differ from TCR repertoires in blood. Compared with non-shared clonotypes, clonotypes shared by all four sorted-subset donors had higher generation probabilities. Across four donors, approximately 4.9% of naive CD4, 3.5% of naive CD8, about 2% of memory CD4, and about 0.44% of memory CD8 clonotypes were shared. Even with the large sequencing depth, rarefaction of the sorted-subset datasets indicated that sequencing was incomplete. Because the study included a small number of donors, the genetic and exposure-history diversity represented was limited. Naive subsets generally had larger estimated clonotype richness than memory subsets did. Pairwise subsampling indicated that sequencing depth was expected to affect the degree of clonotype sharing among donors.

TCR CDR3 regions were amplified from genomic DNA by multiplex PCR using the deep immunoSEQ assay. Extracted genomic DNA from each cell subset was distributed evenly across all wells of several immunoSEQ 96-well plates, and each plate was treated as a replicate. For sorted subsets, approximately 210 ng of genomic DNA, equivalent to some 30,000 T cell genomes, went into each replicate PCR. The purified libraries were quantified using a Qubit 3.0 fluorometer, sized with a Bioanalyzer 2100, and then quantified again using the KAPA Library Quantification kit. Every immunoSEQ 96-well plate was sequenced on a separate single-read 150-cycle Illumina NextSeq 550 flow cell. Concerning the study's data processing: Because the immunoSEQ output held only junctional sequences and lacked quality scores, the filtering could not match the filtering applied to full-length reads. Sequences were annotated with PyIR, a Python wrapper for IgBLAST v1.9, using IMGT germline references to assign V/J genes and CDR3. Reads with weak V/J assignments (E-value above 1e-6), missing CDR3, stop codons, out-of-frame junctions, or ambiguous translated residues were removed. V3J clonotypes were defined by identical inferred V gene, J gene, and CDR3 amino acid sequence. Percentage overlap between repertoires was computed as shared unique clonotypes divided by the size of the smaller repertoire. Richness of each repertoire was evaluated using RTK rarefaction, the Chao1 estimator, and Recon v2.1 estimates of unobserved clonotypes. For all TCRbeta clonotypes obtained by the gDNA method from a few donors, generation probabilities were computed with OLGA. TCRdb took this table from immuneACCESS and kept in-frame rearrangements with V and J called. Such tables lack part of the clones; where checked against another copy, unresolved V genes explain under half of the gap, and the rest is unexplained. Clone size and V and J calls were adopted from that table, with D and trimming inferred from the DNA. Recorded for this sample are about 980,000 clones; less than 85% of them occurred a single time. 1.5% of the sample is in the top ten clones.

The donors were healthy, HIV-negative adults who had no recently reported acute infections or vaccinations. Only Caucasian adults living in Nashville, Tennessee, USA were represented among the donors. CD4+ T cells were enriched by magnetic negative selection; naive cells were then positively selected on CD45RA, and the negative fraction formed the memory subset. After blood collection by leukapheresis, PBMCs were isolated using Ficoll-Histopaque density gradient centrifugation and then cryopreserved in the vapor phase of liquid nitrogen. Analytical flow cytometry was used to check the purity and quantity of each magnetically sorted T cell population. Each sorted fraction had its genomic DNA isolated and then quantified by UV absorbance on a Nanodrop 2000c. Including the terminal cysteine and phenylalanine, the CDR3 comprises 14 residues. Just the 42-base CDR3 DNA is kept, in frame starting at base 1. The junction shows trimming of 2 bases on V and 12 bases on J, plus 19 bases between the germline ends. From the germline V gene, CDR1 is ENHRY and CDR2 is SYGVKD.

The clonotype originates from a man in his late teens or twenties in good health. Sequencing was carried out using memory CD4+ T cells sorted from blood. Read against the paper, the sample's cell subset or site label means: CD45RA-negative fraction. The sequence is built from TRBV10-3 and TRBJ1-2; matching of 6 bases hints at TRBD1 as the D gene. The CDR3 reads CAISEGTFSIVHTF. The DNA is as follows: TGTGCCATCAGTGAGGGGACATTTTCAATTGTCCACACCTTC.